The 16 T cell receptor beta chains below come from one sample, sequenced in a study of blood T cell repertoires in COVID-19 (TCRdb year 2020). The library was obtained by the immunoSEQ multiplex PCR assay. Here the immuneACCESS table is served through TCRdb, limited to in-frame sequences with V and J called. Missing clones are a known gap in these copies; in checked studies unresolved V genes cover under half, and the rest lacks a known reason. Recorded for this sample are more than 150,000 clones; around 90% of them occurred a single time. About 7% of the sample lies in the top ten. Sequencing input: peripheral blood. Receptors originate from a man aged 35-49 years with acute or convalescent COVID-19.

The chain uses TRBV28 and TRBJ2-7, with 10 bases identical to TRBD2. J lost 2 bases, V lost 6 bases, and 4 bases had no gene match. CDR3 length: 14 amino acids. The germline V gene encodes CDR1 MDHEN and CDR2 SYDVKM. CDR3 sequence: CASRQRGGTYEQYF. For the CDR3, the DNA is TGTGCCAGCAGGCAGCGGGGGGGGACCTACGAGCAGTACTTC.

This clone was observed a single time. V usage is TRBV19 and J usage is TRBJ1-3; TRBD1 matches 9 bases. The V gene end was trimmed by 1 base and the J gene end by 7 bases; junction bases not matched to a gene: 17. Looked up from germline, CDR1 is LNHDA and CDR2 is SQIVND (reference sequence). The CDR3 length is 19 residues. CDR3 region: CASSIGPGQGVGDGNTIYF. The CDR3 DNA reads TGTGCCAGTAGTATAGGTCCGGGACAGGGAGTCGGCGATGGGAACACCATATATTTT.

The chain has TRBV27 and TRBJ2-1; 8 bases are shared with TRBD2. Losses at the gene ends were 7 bases for V and 8 bases for J; bases not matched to a gene: 7. Germline assignment: CDR1 MNHEY and CDR2 SMNVEV (reference sequence). The CDR3 consists of 13 residues. The CDR3 nucleotides are TGTGCCAGCACGGGCGGGGGGCGTCATGAGCAGTTCTTC. Translation gives CASTGGGRHEQFF.

J is TRBJ2-7 and V is TRBV2; 9 nucleotides align to TRBD1. Germline values: CDR1 SNHLY, CDR2 FYNNEI. The CDR3 length is 15 residues. Unmatched junction bases numbered 6, after V lost 1 base and J lost 5 bases. The CDR3 here is CASSEGGQGGNEQYF. For the CDR3, the DNA is TGTGCCAGCAGTGAAGGGGGACAGGGCGGCAACGAGCAGTACTTC.

This clone appeared a single time. The chain carries TRBV4-2 and TRBJ1-6; possibly TRBD1 for D (6 bases). Germline V gene lookup returns CDR1 LGHNA and CDR2 YNFKEQ. V shed 3 bases and J shed 7 bases, with 19 bases lying between them. The CDR3 loop spans 17 amino acids. This CDR3 reads CASSQGGRQALNSPLHF. Written as DNA, the CDR3 is TGTGCCAGCAGCCAGGGCGGAAGACAGGCCCTCAATTCACCCCTCCACTTT.

As to this clone: Distinct nucleotide sequences in the sample also encode this CDR3. The CDR3: CASSISMNTEAFF. The CDR3 nucleotides read TGTGCCAGTAGTATTTCCATGAACACTGAAGCTTTCTTT. This chain joins TRBV19 and TRBJ1-1; D gene uncertain. The CDR3 is 13 amino acids. Trimming removed 3 bases from V and 0 bases from J, with 5 bases in between. Germline assignment: CDR1 LNHDA and CDR2 SQIVND (reference sequence).

The J gene is TRBJ2-3, the V gene TRBV18; D unclear. V was shortened by 1 base and J by 2 bases, with 10 bases between the two germline ends. In germline, CDR1 is KGHSH, CDR2 LQKENI. The CDR3 spans 15 residues. Here the CDR3 reads CASSPLPRYTDTQYF. CDR3 bases: TGTGCCAGCTCACCACTTCCTAGATACACAGATACGCAGTATTTT.

The chain employs TRBV10-1 and TRBJ2-3, with D possibly being TRBD2 (6 bases). Between the trimmed V and J ends, which lost 4 bases and 4 bases, there was a span of 18 bases. Germline V gene sequence: CDR1 WNHNN, CDR2 SYGVQD (reference sequence). The CDR3 runs to 16 residues. The CDR3 is CASSATSTGGADTQYF. The CDR3 DNA sequence: TGCGCCAGCAGTGCCACTAGCACCGGAGGAGCAGATACGCAGTATTTT.

The chain links TRBV5-1 to TRBJ1-1; no clear D gene. Germline CDR1 SGHRS, CDR2 YFSETQ. The CDR3 is 16 residues long. Deletions cut 4 bases from V and 5 bases from J, with 21 bases between. Here the CDR3 DNA reads TGCGCCAGCAGCCCAGGAAGCGGTGGCGGCGGGACTGAAGCTTTCTTT. Its translation: CASSPGSGGGGTEAFF. Complete variable domain (other parts from reference TRBV5-1 and TRBJ1-1): KAGVTQTPRYLIKTRGQQVTLSCSPISGHRSVSWYQQTPGQGLQFLFEYFSETQRNKGNFPGRFSGRQFSNSRSEMNVSTLELGDSALYLCASSPGSGGGGTEAFFGQGTRLTVV.

The J gene is TRBJ1-2, the V gene TRBV6-1; possible D gene TRBD1, 5 bases. Per germline, CDR1 MNHNS and CDR2 SASEGT. The CDR3 covers 17 residues. Trimming removed 2 bases at V and 3 bases at J, with 19 bases between. The CDR3 coding sequence is TGTGCCAGCAGTGAAAGTATAGGGGTCAACGCTTACTATGGCTACACCTTC. This gives the protein CASSESIGVNAYYGYTF.

This rearrangement joins TRBV4-2 to TRBJ1-1, with D unresolved. This CDR3 has 15 amino acids. V lost 2 bases to trimming and J lost 5 bases, with 15 bases between them. From germline, CDR1 is LGHNA and CDR2 YNFKEQ. The CDR3 region has the DNA TGTGCCAGCAGCCAATTGGAGGGAGGTGGGACTGAAGCTTTCTTT. Its protein product is CASSQLEGGGTEAFF.

The rearrangement uses TRBV15 and TRBJ2-5; D gene uncertain. V shed 3 bases and J shed 4 bases, with 9 bases lying between them. The germline CDR1 and CDR2 sequences are LNHNV and YYDKDF (reference sequence). The CDR3 runs to 13 residues. The CDR3 bases are TGTGCCACCAGCAGGTCCCTCGGAGAGACCCAGTACTTC. It yields the protein CATSRSLGETQYF.

This chain uses TRBV7-2 with TRBJ1-2, with 8 bases fitting TRBD1. Germline lookup yields CDR1 SGHTA and CDR2 FQGNSA. This CDR3 is built from 14 residues. V lost 5 bases to trimming and J lost 2 bases; unmatched junction nucleotides: 4. The CDR3 DNA reads as TGTGCCAGCAGCACCAGGACAGGGAACTATGGCTACACCTTC. Encoded protein: CASSTRTGNYGYTF. The variable domain in full, with the rest retrieved from reference TRBV7-2 and TRBJ1-2, is GAGVSQSPSNKVTEKGKDVELRCDPISGHTALYWYRQSLGQGLEFLIYFQGNSAPDKSGLPSDRFSAERTGGSVSTLTIQRTQQEDSAVYLCASSTRTGNYGYTFGSGTRLTVV.

The chain carries TRBV7-8 and TRBJ2-7, with TRBD1 matching 9 bases. The germline gives CDR1 SGHVS, CDR2 FQNEAQ. CDR3 length equals 16 residues. Germline trimming cut 6 bases from V and 2 bases from J; bases unmatched to any gene: 11. The chain's CDR3 is CASSLSGTGIPYEQYF. The CDR3 DNA sequence: TGTGCCAGCAGTTTGAGCGGGACAGGGATTCCCTACGAGCAGTACTTC.

The genes are TRBV5-1 and TRBJ1-1; 7 bases are shared with TRBD1. The germline gives CDR1 SGHRS, CDR2 YFSETQ. The CDR3 is made up of 16 amino acids. The V gene end was trimmed by 4 bases and the J gene end by 2 bases; junction bases not matched to a gene: 11. CDR3 DNA: TGCGCCAGCAGCGCCACGACAGGGCCCGATAACACTGAAGCTTTCTTT. This encodes CASSATTGPDNTEAFF.

This clone has only one observation. The CDR3 spells CAISEIGGTYGYTF. The CDR3 DNA reads as TGTGCCATCAGTGAGATCGGGGGGACGTATGGCTACACCTTC. The chain is built from TRBV10-3 and TRBJ1-2; perhaps TRBD1 as D (5 bases). The germline V gene has CDR1 ENHRY and CDR2 SYGVKD. CDR3 size: 14 residues. The V end was cut by 2 bases, the J end by 5 bases, with 12 bases between.